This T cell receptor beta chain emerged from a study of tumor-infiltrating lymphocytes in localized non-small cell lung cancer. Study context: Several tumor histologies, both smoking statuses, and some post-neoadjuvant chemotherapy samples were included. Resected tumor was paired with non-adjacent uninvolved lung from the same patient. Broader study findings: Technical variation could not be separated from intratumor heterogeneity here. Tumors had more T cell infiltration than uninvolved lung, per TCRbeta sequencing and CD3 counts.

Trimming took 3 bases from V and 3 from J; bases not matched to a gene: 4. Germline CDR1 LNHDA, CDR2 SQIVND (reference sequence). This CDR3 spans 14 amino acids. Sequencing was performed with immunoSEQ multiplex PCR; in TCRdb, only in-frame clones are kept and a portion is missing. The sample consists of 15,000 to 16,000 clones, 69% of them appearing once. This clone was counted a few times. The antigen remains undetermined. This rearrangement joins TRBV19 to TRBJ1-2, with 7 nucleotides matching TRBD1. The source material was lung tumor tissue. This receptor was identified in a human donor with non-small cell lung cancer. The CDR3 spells CASSISTGDYGYTF. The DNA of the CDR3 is TGTGCCAGTAGTATCTCTACAGGGGACTATGGCTACACCTTC.